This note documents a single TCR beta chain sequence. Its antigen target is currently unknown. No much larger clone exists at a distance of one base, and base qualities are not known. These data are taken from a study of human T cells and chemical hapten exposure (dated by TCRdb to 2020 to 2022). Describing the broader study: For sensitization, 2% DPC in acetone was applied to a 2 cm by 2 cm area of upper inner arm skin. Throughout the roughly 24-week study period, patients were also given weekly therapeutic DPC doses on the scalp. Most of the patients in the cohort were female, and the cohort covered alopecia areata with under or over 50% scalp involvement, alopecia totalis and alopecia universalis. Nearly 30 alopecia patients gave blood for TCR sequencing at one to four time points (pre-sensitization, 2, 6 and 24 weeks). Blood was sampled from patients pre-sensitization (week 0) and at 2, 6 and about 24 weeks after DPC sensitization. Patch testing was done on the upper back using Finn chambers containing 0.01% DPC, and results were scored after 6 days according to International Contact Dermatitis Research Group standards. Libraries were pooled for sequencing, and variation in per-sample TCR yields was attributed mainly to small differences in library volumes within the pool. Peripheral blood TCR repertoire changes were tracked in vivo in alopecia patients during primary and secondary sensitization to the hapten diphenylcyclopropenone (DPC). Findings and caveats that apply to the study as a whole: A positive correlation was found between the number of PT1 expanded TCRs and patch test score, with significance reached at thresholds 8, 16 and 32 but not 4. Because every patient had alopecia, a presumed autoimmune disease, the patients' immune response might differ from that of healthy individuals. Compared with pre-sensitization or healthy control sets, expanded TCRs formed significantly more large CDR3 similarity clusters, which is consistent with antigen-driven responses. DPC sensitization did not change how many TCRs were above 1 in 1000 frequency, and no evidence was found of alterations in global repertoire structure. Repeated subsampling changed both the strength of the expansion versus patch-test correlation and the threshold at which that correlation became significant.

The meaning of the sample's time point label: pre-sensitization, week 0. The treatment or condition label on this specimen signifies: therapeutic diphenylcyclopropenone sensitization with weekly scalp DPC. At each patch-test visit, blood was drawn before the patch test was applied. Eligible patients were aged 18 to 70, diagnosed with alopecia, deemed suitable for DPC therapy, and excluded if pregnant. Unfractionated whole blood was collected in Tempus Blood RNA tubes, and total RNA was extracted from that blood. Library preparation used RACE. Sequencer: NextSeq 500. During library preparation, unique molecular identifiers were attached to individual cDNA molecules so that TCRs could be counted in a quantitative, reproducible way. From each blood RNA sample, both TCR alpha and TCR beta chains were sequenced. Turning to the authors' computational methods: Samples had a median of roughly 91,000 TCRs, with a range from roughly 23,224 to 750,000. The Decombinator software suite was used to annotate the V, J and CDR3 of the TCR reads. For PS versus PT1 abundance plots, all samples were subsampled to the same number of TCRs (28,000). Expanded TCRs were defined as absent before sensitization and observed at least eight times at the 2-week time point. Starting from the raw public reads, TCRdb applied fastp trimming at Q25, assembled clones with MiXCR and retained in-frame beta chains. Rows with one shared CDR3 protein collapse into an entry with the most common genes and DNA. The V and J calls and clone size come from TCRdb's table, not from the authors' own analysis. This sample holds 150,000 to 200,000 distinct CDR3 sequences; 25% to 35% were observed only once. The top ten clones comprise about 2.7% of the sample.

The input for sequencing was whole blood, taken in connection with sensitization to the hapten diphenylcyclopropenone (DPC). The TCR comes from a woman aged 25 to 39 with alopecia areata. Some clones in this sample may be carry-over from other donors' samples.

Here is the DNA: TGTGCCAGTAGCATTCGCCCTAAGTATGAGCAGTTCTTC. This sequence encodes CASSIRPKYEQFF. The chain is assembled from TRBV19 and TRBJ2-1, with the D gene not clear enough to name. The germline V gene (reference sequence) provides CDR1 LNHDA and CDR2 SQIVND. The CDR3 contains 13 residues, cysteine and phenylalanine counted. Just the 39-base CDR3 DNA is kept, in frame starting at base 1. V and J are truncated by 6 bases and 8 bases respectively, leaving an intervening sequence of 14 bases.